One T cell receptor beta chain is described in this entry. The data derive from a study of blood T cell repertoires in COVID-19. Clones were sequenced by immunoSEQ multiplex PCR, and TCRdb holds only the in-frame ones, with some missing. The top ten clones hold 9.1% of a sample with almost 250,000 clones, 70% to 90% of them seen once. CDR1 SEHNR and CDR2 FQNEAQ come from the germline V gene (reference sequence). V was pared by 2 bases and J by 6 bases, with 6 bases of the junction left unmatched. This CDR3 region has 15 residues. The sample comprised PBMCs or T cells enriched from blood (not recorded which). V is TRBV7-9 and J is TRBJ2-3; 9 nucleotides line up with TRBD2. The TCR was taken from a woman between 50 and 59 years old with acute COVID-19. The CDR3 nucleotides are TGTGCCAGCAGCTTATGGCGGGGGGGCGTGGATACGCAGTATTTT. Translation: CASSLWRGGVDTQYF.